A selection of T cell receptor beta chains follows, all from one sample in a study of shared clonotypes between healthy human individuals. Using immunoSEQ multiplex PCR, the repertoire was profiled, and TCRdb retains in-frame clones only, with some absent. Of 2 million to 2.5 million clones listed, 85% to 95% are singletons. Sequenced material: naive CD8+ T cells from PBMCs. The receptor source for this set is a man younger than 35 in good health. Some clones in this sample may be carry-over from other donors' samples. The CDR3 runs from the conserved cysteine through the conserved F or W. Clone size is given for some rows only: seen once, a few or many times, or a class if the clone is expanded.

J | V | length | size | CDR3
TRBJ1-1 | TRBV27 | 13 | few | CASSLNMNTEAFF
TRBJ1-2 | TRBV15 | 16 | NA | CATNPSGTGAPRGYTF
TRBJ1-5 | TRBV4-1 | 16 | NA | CASSQDLLTGNQPQHF
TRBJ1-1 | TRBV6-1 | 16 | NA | CASSEWAGEGSTEAFF
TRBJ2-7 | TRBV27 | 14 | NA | CASSFGTSVYEQYF
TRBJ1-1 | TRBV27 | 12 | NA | CASRDMNTEAFF
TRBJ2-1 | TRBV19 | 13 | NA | CASSLGLADEQFF
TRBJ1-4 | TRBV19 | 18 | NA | CASSVRQGLFGANEKLFF
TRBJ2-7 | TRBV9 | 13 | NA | CASNGGASYEQYF
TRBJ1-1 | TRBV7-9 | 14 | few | CASSHRDRGTEAFF
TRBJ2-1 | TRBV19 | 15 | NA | CASSIDDEGNNEQFF
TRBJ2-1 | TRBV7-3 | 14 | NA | CASSWAGGGNEQFF
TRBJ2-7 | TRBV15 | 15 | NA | CATSGGRTGAYEQYF
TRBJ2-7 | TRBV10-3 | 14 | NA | CAISVSTGGYEQYF
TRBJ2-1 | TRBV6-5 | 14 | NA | CASRDRGRYNEQFF
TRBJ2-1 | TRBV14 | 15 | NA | CASSLRQGSYNEQFF
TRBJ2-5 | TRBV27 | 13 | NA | CASGPTIQETQYF
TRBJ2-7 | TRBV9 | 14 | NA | CASSPGGTLYEQYF
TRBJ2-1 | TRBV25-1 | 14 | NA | CASSEGSSLGEQFF
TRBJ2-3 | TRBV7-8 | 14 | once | CASSLVWGTDTQYF
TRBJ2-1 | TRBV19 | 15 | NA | CASSIISGSLNEQFF
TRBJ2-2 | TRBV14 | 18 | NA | CASSQDSRGPVNTGELFF
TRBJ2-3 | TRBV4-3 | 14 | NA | CASSSHTFGDTQYF
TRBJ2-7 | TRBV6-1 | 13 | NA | CASSDGYVYEQYF
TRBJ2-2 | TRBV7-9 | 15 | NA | CASSPSSKGTGELFF
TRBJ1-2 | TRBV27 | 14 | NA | CASSLARTFYGYTF